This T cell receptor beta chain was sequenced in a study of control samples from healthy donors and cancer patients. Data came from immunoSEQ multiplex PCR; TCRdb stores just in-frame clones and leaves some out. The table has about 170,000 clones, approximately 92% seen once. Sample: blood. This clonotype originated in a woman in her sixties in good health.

As DNA, the CDR3 is TGTGCCAGCACAACGACTAGCGGAGCTTACAATGAGCAGTTCTTC. This translates into CASTTTSGAYNEQFF. The chain has TRBV2 and TRBJ2-1, with TRBD2 identical over 9 bases. CDR1 is SNHLY, CDR2 FYNNEI, per germline. The V and J ends lost 7 bases and 4 bases, in that order; junction bases with no gene match: 8. The CDR3 runs to 15 residues.